The entry below gives a single T cell receptor beta chain sequence along with its context. Despite likely unrecorded immune exposures, the donors were nominally healthy at the time of sampling. This PCR relied on a set of 60 Vbeta primers and 13 Jbeta primers. Profiling relied on immunoSEQ multiplex PCR, and the TCRdb table lists in-frame clones only, not all of them. The table has about 220,000 clones, around four fifths seen once. V shed 1 base and J shed 7 bases, with 14 bases lying between them. This CDR3 region has 14 residues. Germline CDR1 and CDR2: SGHDT and YYEEEE. The sample comes from a study of cytomegalovirus exposure and HLA in healthy donors. As for the study in general: The roughly 100 million unique TCR beta sequences, from roughly 180 million T cells, were found by an earlier analysis.

This TCR was recovered from a boy between 2 and 10 years old in good health and CMV-seronegative. The chain joins TRBV5-6 to TRBJ1-1; D is ambiguous. Sequenced material: PBMCs. The CDR3 sequence is CASSLRGGMIEAFF. In DNA form, the CDR3 reads TGTGCCAGCAGCTTGCGAGGAGGGATGATTGAAGCTTTCTTT.